The following is a TCR beta chain sequence with its context. V was shortened by 7 bases and J by 6 bases, with 12 bases between the two germline ends. The CDR3 is 13 amino acids. CDR1 SGHTA and CDR2 FQGNSA come from the germline V gene. Libraries were prepared by immunoSEQ multiplex PCR; TCRdb keeps only in-frame clonotypes and omits some of them. The sample yields a few hundred thousand clones, 85% to 95% seen once. This specimen comes from a study of shared T cell receptors in the human thymus. The chain employs TRBV7-2 and TRBJ2-2, with TRBD2 as a possible D gene (5 bases). The source of this sequence is a human donor. The specimen sequenced was thymocytes. CDR3 sequence: CASTPREPGELFF. As DNA, the CDR3 is TGTGCCAGCACCCCGAGGGAGCCCGGGGAGCTGTTTTTT. Complete variable domain (other parts from reference TRBV7-2 and TRBJ2-2): GAGVSQSPSNKVTEKGKDVELRCDPISGHTALYWYRQSLGQGLEFLIYFQGNSAPDKSGLPSDRFSAERTGGSVSTLTIQRTQQEDSAVYLCASTPREPGELFFGEGSRLTVL.